The rows below give T cell receptor beta chains drawn from one sample of a study. Via MiXCR, TCRdb re-called the 5' RACE reads, giving one row per CDR3 protein. The sample has around 29,000 distinct CDR3 sequences, 26% seen once. What was sequenced was naive CD4+ T cells sorted from a lymph node. These receptors came from a female donor with breast cancer. Each CDR3 is given with its conserved first and last residue. Fields, in order: clone size, J gene, V gene, D gene, CDR3 DNA, CDR3 protein. D genes are given only for firm matches. Clone size is stated in some rows and not others, as once, few, many or a class when expanded.

few,TRBJ2-5,TRBV6-6,NA,TGTGCCAGCAAAGAATTGGGGGAGACCCAGTACTTC,CASKELGETQYF
few,TRBJ2-7,TRBV7-2,NA,TGTGCCAGCTCCCGAGGGTATCTAAGAACCTACGAGCAGTACTTC,CASSRGYLRTYEQYF
many,TRBJ2-7,TRBV15,NA,TGTGCCACCAGCAGAGATCCGCAGGACCAAACCTACGAGCAGTACTTC,CATSRDPQDQTYEQYF
few,TRBJ1-1,TRBV6-5,TRBD1,TGTGCCAGCGGCTCAGGGGGGCTCACTGAAGCTTTCTTT,CASGSGGLTEAFF
few,TRBJ1-3,TRBV5-5,NA,TGTGCCAGCAGCTTGGATGGGGACTCTGGAAACACCATATATTTT,CASSLDGDSGNTIYF
many,TRBJ2-7,TRBV5-4,TRBD2,TGTGCCAGCAGCTTGTTTGCTAGCGGTTACGAGCAGTACTTC,CASSLFASGYEQYF
NA,TRBJ1-6,TRBV27,NA,TGTGCCAGCAGTTTCGTGGAGGAGAATTCACCCCTCCACTTT,CASSFVEENSPLHF
NA,TRBJ2-1,TRBV20-1,NA,TGCAGTGCTAGAGATCTAGAAGGCAATGAGCAGTTCTTC,CSARDLEGNEQFF
once,TRBJ1-6,TRBV7-8,NA,TGTGCCAGCAGCCCGCCGGATTCACCCCTCCACTTT,CASSPPDSPLHF
few,TRBJ2-3,TRBV12-3/TRBV12-4,TRBD1,TGTGCCAGCAACATGGGACAGTACACAGATACGCAGTATTTT,CASNMGQYTDTQYF
few,TRBJ2-7,TRBV27,NA,TGTGCCAGCAGCTCCCTCTACGAGCAGTACTTC,CASSSLYEQYF
many,TRBJ2-3,TRBV5-4,NA,TGTGCCAGCAGCGTGGTGGATACGCAGTATTTT,CASSVVDTQYF
medium-sized,TRBJ2-7,TRBV5-1,NA,TGCGCCAGCAGTGGGCAGCCGAACTACGAGCAGTACTTC,CASSGQPNYEQYF
NA,TRBJ2-3,TRBV5-4,TRBD2,TGTGCCAGCAGCAACCTAGCGGGGGCTAGCACAGATACGCGGTATTTT,CASSNLAGASTDTRYF
many,TRBJ2-7,TRBV20-1,NA,TGCAGTGCTACTATAGCCTACGAGCAGTACTTC,CSATIAYEQYF
NA,TRBJ1-4,TRBV7-9,NA,TGTGCCAGCAGCTTAGGGATCCAGGGATATAATGAAAAACTGTTTTTT,CASSLGIQGYNEKLFF
few,TRBJ2-2,TRBV3-1,NA,TGTGCCAGCGCGGTCAGGGGGGACGGGGAGCTGTTTTTT,CASAVRGDGELFF
many,TRBJ1-6,TRBV7-3,NA,TGTGCCAGCAGCCACCCGGGGTCACCCCTCCACTTT,CASSHPGSPLHF
few,TRBJ1-6,TRBV5-1,TRBD1,TGCGCCAGCAGCTTGGTCGCAGGGGGCGATAATTCACCCCTCCACTTT,CASSLVAGGDNSPLHF
NA,TRBJ2-1,TRBV4-2,NA,TGTGCCAGCAGCCAAACACCTAGCTCCCAGGTCTACAATGAGCAGTTCTTC,CASSQTPSSQVYNEQFF
NA,TRBJ2-1,TRBV7-6,TRBD1,TGTGCCAGCAGCTTAGAACAGGGGGGTTTGTTGGATTCACCGAATGAGCAGTTCTTC,CASSLEQGGLLDSPNEQFF
many,TRBJ2-1,TRBV4-2,TRBD2,TGTGCCAGCAGCCAAGGGGGACTAGCGGACAATGAGCAGTTCTTC,CASSQGGLADNEQFF
NA,TRBJ1-3,TRBV7-8,TRBD1,TGTGCCAGCAGCTCAAGGACAGGGTTTGGAAACACCATATATTTT,CASSSRTGFGNTIYF
few,TRBJ2-3,TRBV20-1,TRBD1,TGCAGTGCGAAATCCGGACAGGGAGTAGATACGCAGTATTTT,CSAKSGQGVDTQYF
many,TRBJ2-1,TRBV5-1,NA,TGCGCCAGCAGCTTGGAGCAGGTTACGAATGAGCAGTTCTTC,CASSLEQVTNEQFF
medium-sized,TRBJ2-3,TRBV20-1,TRBD2,TGCAGTGCTAGAGGGGTTAGCGGGAGCACAGATACGCAGTATTTT,CSARGVSGSTDTQYF
NA,TRBJ2-5,TRBV4-1,NA,TGCGCCAGCAGCCAACTCCTATTCGAGGAGACCCAGTACTTC,CASSQLLFEETQYF
many,TRBJ1-1,TRBV20-1,NA,TGCAGTGCTAGAGATCCCCTTCACACTGAAGCTTTCTTT,CSARDPLHTEAFF
NA,TRBJ2-3,TRBV24-1,TRBD2,TGTGCCACCAGTGACCCGGGACTAGCGGGAGAGAGGGGCACAGATACGCAGTATTTT,CATSDPGLAGERGTDTQYF
many,TRBJ2-3,TRBV7-9,TRBD2,TGTGCCAGCAGCTTATCTAGCGGGAGCTCAGATACGCAGTATTTT,CASSLSSGSSDTQYF
few,TRBJ2-5,TRBV12-3/TRBV12-4,TRBD1,TGTGCCAGCAGTTTCATCCGTACAGGGGATCAAGAGACCCAGTACTTC,CASSFIRTGDQETQYF
NA,TRBJ2-3,TRBV12-3/TRBV12-4,NA,TGTGCCAGCAGTAAGACTAGAAGGGCAGATACGCAGTATTTT,CASSKTRRADTQYF
few,TRBJ2-7,TRBV4-3,NA,TGCGCCAGCAGCCAAGCCCCTACCGGGGCCTACGAGCAGTACTTC,CASSQAPTGAYEQYF